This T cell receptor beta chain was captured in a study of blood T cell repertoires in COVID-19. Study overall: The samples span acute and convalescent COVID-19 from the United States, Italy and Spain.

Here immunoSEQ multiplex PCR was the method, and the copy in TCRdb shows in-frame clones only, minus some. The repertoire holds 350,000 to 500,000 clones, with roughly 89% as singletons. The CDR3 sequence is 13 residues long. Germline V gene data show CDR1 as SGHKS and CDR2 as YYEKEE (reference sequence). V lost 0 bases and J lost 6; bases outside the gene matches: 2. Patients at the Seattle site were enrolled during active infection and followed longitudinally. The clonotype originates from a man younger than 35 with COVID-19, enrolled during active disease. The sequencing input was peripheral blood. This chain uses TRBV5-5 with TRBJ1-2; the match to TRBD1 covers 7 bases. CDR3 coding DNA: TGTGCCAGCAGCTTGGAGGGGGCGCATGGCTACACCTTC. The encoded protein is CASSLEGAHGYTF.